The 21 T cell receptor beta chains in this list originate from one sample, sequenced in a study of HIV-infected patients and healthy controls. Around 450 ng RNA was reverse transcribed with alpha and beta constant-region primers. Using multiplexing indices, alpha and beta chain libraries were generated apart by chain-specific third strand synthesis. TCRdb reprocessed the 5' RACE reads via MiXCR and lists one record per CDR3 protein. Of about 15,000 distinct CDR3 sequences in the sample, about 5% were seen once. All unsorted peripheral T cells were captured because whole blood was used without fractionation. Sequenced material: blood. The source of these receptors is an adult in good health.

This clonotype was counted ten times or more. The CDR3 reads CASSDYRPGTTYEQYF. CDR3 in DNA: TGTGCCAGCAGTGACTACCGACCGGGTACAACCTACGAGCAGTACTTC. The chain combines TRBV28 with TRBJ2-7; perhaps TRBD2 as D (5 bases). Trimming pared 5 bases from V and 2 bases from J, leaving 19 bases between. The CDR3 loop spans 16 amino acids. Germline V gene sequence: CDR1 MDHEN, CDR2 SYDVKM.

This clonotype was detected ten times or more. The rearrangement joins TRBV24-1 to TRBJ2-2; 8 bases fit TRBD1. J gave up 6 bases and V 3 bases, and 17 bases lay outside the gene matches. The CDR3 runs to 19 residues. The V gene's germline CDR1 is KGHDR and CDR2 SFDVKD. The CDR3 protein is CATSDPVGSGQGYPGELFF. The CDR3 DNA reads as TGTGCCACCAGTGATCCAGTCGGCTCTGGACAGGGATATCCCGGGGAGCTGTTTTTT.

This clonotype is labeled as medium-sized. The genes are TRBV11-2 and TRBJ1-5; 9 nucleotides match TRBD1. CDR1 is SGHAT, CDR2 FQNNGV, per germline. Unmatched junction bases numbered 2, after V lost 3 bases and J lost 2 bases. The CDR3 is 15 amino acids. The CDR3 reads CASSLDRGGNQPQHF. The CDR3 DNA reads as TGTGCCAGCAGCTTGGACAGGGGTGGCAATCAGCCCCAGCATTTT.

This clonotype was picked up many times. The chain joins TRBV7-9 to TRBJ1-2; TRBD1 might be the D (5 bases). Germline V gene sequence: CDR1 SEHNR, CDR2 FQNEAQ (reference sequence). This CDR3 is 14 amino acids long. V was pared by 5 bases and J by 5 bases, with 15 bases between. CDR3 sequence reads: CASSPPGRIYGYTF. The CDR3 bases are TGTGCCAGCAGCCCGCCGGGACGGATTTATGGCTACACCTTC.

By its share, this clonotype is medium-sized. The chain joins TRBV6-2 or TRBV6-3 to TRBJ2-5; unclear D gene. The V and J ends lost 6 bases and 8 bases respectively, with 10 bases between them. CDR3 length: 11 residues. Germline values: CDR1 MNHEY, CDR2 SVGEGT. In DNA, the CDR3 is TGTGCCAGCAGGAAGGGCGATACCCAGTACTTC. Its protein product is CASRKGDTQYF.

V gene TRBV7-3 combines with J gene TRBJ1-3; TRBD1 might be the D (5 bases). Per the germline V gene, CDR1 is SGHTA and CDR2 is FQGTGA. The CDR3 consists of 16 residues. Trimming stripped 4 bases from V and 0 bases from J, with 13 bases between. Written as DNA, the CDR3 is TGTGCCAGCAGCTCCCTTGGGGGTTCCTCTGGAAACACCATATATTTT. It encodes CASSSLGGSSGNTIYF.

The sample holds many counts of this clonotype. The chain's CDR3 is CAWSRTGVQPQHF. The CDR3 DNA reads TGTGCCTGGAGTCGCACAGGGGTTCAGCCCCAGCATTTT. This chain connects TRBV30 to TRBJ1-5, with 7 positions matching TRBD1. CDR3 length: 13 residues. The V and J ends lost 2 bases and 6 bases, in that order; junction bases with no gene match: 4. Germline CDR1 is GTSNPN and CDR2 is SVGIG (reference sequence).

This clonotype was observed many times. The chain employs TRBV27 and TRBJ1-1; TRBD1 matches at 8 bases. Germline V gene lookup returns CDR1 MNHEY and CDR2 SMNVEV (reference sequence). The CDR3 contains 14 residues. J was trimmed by 6 bases and V by 3 bases; bases with no gene match: 6. CDR3 DNA sequence: TGTGCCAGCAGTTTGGGCAGGGGGCCTGCTGAAGCTTTCTTT. Its translation is CASSLGRGPAEAFF.

This clonotype was observed at least ten times. The chain recombines TRBV29-1 with TRBJ1-1, with TRBD1 matching over 7 bases. The CDR3 has 13 amino acids. Germline V gene sequence: CDR1 SQVTM, CDR2 ANQGSEA. Germline trimming cut 6 bases from V and 2 bases from J; bases unmatched to any gene: 6. The CDR3 loop is CSVAHRGNTEAFF. The CDR3 DNA reads TGCAGCGTAGCCCACAGGGGAAACACTGAAGCTTTCTTT.

This clonotype was picked up many times. The chain combines TRBV2 with TRBJ2-3; no clear D. Germline V gene lookup returns CDR1 SNHLY and CDR2 FYNNEI. The CDR3 length is 12 residues. V was pared by 10 bases and J by 2 bases, with 10 bases between. The CDR3 nucleotides read TGTGCCACCCGGCGGCTCACAGATACGCAGTATTTT. Translating gives CATRRLTDTQYF.

This clonotype was observed many times. This chain links TRBV10-3 with TRBJ2-5; 16 bases fit TRBD2. The germline V gene has CDR1 ENHRY and CDR2 SYGVKD. The CDR3 loop spans 18 amino acids. Trimming at V came to 2 bases and at J to 2 bases, leaving 5 bases not matched to a gene. DNA for the CDR3: TGTGCCATCAGTGAGGGGACTAGCGGGGGGGCGGATCAAGAGACCCAGTACTTC. The encoded protein is CAISEGTSGGADQETQYF.

In its sample, this clonotype is medium-sized. The V and J genes are TRBV27 and TRBJ2-3; D remains ambiguous. In germline, CDR1 is MNHEY, CDR2 SMNVEV (reference sequence). This CDR3 region has 13 residues. Trimming removed 5 bases from V and 1 base from J, with 7 bases in between. The CDR3 DNA follows: TGTGCCAGCAGTGCACGGGGCACAGATACGCAGTATTTT. Its protein is CASSARGTDTQYF.

This clonotype is labeled as medium-sized. The genes are TRBV3-1 and TRBJ1-2; maybe TRBD1 (6 bases). Germline values: CDR1 LGHDT, CDR2 YNNKEL (reference sequence). The CDR3 is 15 amino acids. V lost 4 bases and J 2 bases, leaving 14 bases between the germline ends. The CDR3 region is CASSPSGTRNYGYTF. DNA of the CDR3: TGTGCCAGCAGCCCATCCGGGACAAGAAACTATGGCTACACCTTC.

This clonotype was picked up many times. The J gene is TRBJ1-2, the V gene TRBV5-1, with D perhaps TRBD1 (5 bases). The CDR3 runs 14 residues. Germline CDR1 SGHRS, CDR2 YFSETQ. V was trimmed by 5 bases and J by 1 base, leaving 12 bases between them. The CDR3 DNA is TGCGCCAGCAGGGGACGGACTCTTAACTATGGCTACACCTTC. Its translation is CASRGRTLNYGYTF. The full variable domain, completed using reference TRBV5-1 and TRBJ1-2, is KAGVTQTPRYLIKTRGQQVTLSCSPISGHRSVSWYQQTPGQGLQFLFEYFSETQRNKGNFPGRFSGRQFSNSRSEMNVSTLELGDSALYLCASRGRTLNYGYTFGSGTRLTVV.

This clonotype was recorded many times. CDR3 bases: TGTGCCAGCAGCTTATTTTGGCAGGGGACGAACACTGAAGCTTTCTTT. Its translation is CASSLFWQGTNTEAFF. The genes are TRBV5-6 and TRBJ1-1, with D perhaps TRBD1 (6 bases). Germline CDR1 reads SGHDT; CDR2 reads YYEEEE. The CDR3 totals 16 residues. V lost 2 bases and J lost 1, with 15 bases in between.

This clonotype is deemed medium-sized. This chain uses TRBV4-3 with TRBJ2-7; weak D call: TRBD1 (6 bases). This CDR3 has 15 residues. Germline assignment: CDR1 LGHNA and CDR2 YSLEER. V was shortened by 1 base and J by 2 bases, with 12 bases between the two germline ends. The CDR3 reads CASSQVGDTPYEQYF. As DNA, the CDR3 is TGCGCCAGCAGCCAAGTAGGGGACACACCCTACGAGCAGTACTTC.

There are many counts of this clonotype. CDR3 region: CASSGGQKIDEQYF. In nucleotides, the CDR3 is TGCGCCAGCAGCGGGGGACAGAAGATCGACGAGCAGTACTTC. This chain joins TRBV5-1 and TRBJ2-7; 7 positions match TRBD1. V gave up 4 bases and J gave up 5 bases; unmatched junction bases: 9. Germline V gives CDR1 SGHRS, CDR2 YFSETQ. This CDR3 is built from 14 residues.

This clonotype was recorded many times. This chain links TRBV10-2 with TRBJ1-4; TRBD1 matches 9 bases. Germline-derived CDR1 and CDR2 are WSHSY and SAAADI. V shed 6 bases, J shed 8 bases, and the junction held 7 bases outside the gene matches. This CDR3 comprises 14 residues. For the CDR3, the DNA is TGCGCCAGCAGCCCTTGGACAGGGGACGAAAAACTGTTTTTT. Translating gives CASSPWTGDEKLFF.

This clonotype was detected many times. The J gene is TRBJ2-3, the V gene TRBV7-2; no firm D call. V lost 1 base and J 0 bases, leaving 26 bases between the germline ends. There are 21 residues in the CDR3. Germline loops: CDR1 SGHTA, CDR2 FQGNSA. The CDR3 loop is CASSLVSLGPGTPTSTDTQYF. The CDR3, as DNA: TGTGCCAGCAGCTTAGTATCGTTAGGGCCGGGCACACCGACTAGCACAGATACGCAGTATTTT.

This clonotype has at least ten counts. The chain recombines TRBV7-2 with TRBJ2-3, with 9 bases identical to TRBD2. Germline V lookup: CDR1 SGHTA, CDR2 FQGNSA. The CDR3 loop spans 16 amino acids. The junction had 11 bases not matched to a gene; V was cut back by 5 bases and J by 5 bases. CDR3 sequence (DNA): TGTGCCAGCAGCCGTGAGGCTAGCGGGGTTAAAGATACGCAGTATTTT. Its protein product is CASSREASGVKDTQYF.

The chain employs TRBV18 and TRBJ2-5; D perhaps matches TRBD2 (6 bases). This CDR3 region has 13 residues. CDR1 is KGHSH, CDR2 LQKENI, per germline. Trimming stripped 4 bases from V and 3 bases from J, with 9 bases between. CDR3 nucleotides: TGTGCCAGCTCACAGAGACTAGAAGAGACCCAGTACTTC. Protein product: CASSQRLEETQYF.